Reported below is one T cell receptor beta chain. Sequencing used immunoSEQ multiplex PCR; TCRdb keeps in-frame clones, though not all of them. The data hold about 130,000 clones, with roughly four fifths observed a single time. CDR3 length equals 14 residues. V was pared by 7 bases and J by 2 bases, with 14 bases between. Germline V lookup: CDR1 LNHDA, CDR2 SQIVND (reference sequence). The sample originates from a study of blood T cell repertoires in COVID-19. Study-level background: The United States, Italy and Spain provided the acute and convalescent COVID-19 samples. The cDNA or gDNA used as material had been derived from T cells, B-cell-depleted T cells, or PBMCs.

The sample taken for sequencing was peripheral blood. The source of this sequence is a man aged 60 to 69 with acute or convalescent COVID-19. This chain connects TRBV19 to TRBJ2-5; a weak D match, TRBD1 (5 bases). The CDR3 loop reads CASKRQGGQETQYF. As DNA, the CDR3 is TGTGCCAGTAAACGGCAGGGTGGACAAGAGACCCAGTACTTC.